This T cell receptor (beta chain) came from a study of OX40 agonist ivuxolimab in advanced cancers. Whole-study context: Patients received ivuxolimab, an agonistic anti-OX40 (CD134) antibody. Prior checkpoint blockade (anti-PD-1, anti-PD-L1 or anti-CTLA-4) was permitted; 35% to 50% had it. Findings of the study overall: Expanded clones tended on average to be more numerous among CD8+ T cells than CD4+. CD4+ and CD8+ T cells in blood underwent clonal expansion by week 6 at 0.1 to 3.0 mg/kg.

Turning to this clone: No antigen is known for it.

The CDR3 has 15 residues. The V and J ends lost 0 bases and 4 bases respectively, with 10 bases between them. Germline CDR1 reads MGHRA; CDR2 reads YSYEKL. The assay was immunoSEQ multiplex PCR, and TCRdb's table has in-frame clones only and misses some. Of approximately 35,000 clones listed, around 80% are singletons. Sequenced material: CD4+ or CD8+ T cells sorted from blood, taken in a trial of the OX40 agonist ivuxolimab. The receptor was derived from an adult with an advanced solid tumor such as melanoma, head and neck, liver or kidney cancer. The chain couples TRBV4-1 to TRBJ2-1; the D is unclear. For the CDR3, the DNA is TGCGCCAGCAGCCAAGAATTAGAGCAATACAATGAGCAGTTCTTC. Translated: CASSQELEQYNEQFF.